These T cell receptor beta chains were read from a single sample in a study of graft-versus-host responses after intestinal transplantation. Sequencing used immunoSEQ multiplex PCR; TCRdb keeps in-frame clones, though not all of them. Seen here are roughly 1,600 clones, around three quarters observed once, and the top ten hold around a third. Specimen: ileum tissue, collected about 500 days after transplant. These receptors all stem from a human patient who received an intestinal transplant, so some T cells may come from the graft donor. The CDR3 runs from the conserved cysteine through the conserved F or W. A D gene is named only where the DNA matches it firmly. Clone size appears in some rows only: once, few, many, or a class for an expanded clone.

TGCAGTGCTAGAAGTAACTATGGCTACACCTTC | CSARSNYGYTF | TRBV20-1 | . | TRBJ1-2 | .
TGTGCCAGCAGCACCGGGACAGTTAATGAAAAACTGTTTTTT | CASSTGTVNEKLFF | TRBV7-9 | . | TRBJ1-4 | TRBD1
TGTGCCAGCAGCCGATCTAGCGGGAGTGGCGGGGAGCTGTTTTTT | CASSRSSGSGGELFF | TRBV7-9 | . | TRBJ2-2 | TRBD2
TGTGCCAGCAGCCCCAATGGGAACTATGGCTACACCTTC | CASSPNGNYGYTF | TRBV28 | . | TRBJ1-2 | .
TGTGCCAGCAGGCAAAGACGAGGGGGCACTGAAGCTTTCTTT | CASRQRRGGTEAFF | TRBV27 | . | TRBJ1-1 | .
TGTGCCAGCAGCTTGGACAGGGGGGTCTACGAGCAGTACTTC | CASSLDRGVYEQYF | TRBV5-4 | . | TRBJ2-7 | TRBD1
TGTGCCAGCAGTGAATCTCCTCAGGGAGGGTACAATGAGCAGTTCTTC | CASSESPQGGYNEQFF | TRBV6-1 | . | TRBJ2-1 | TRBD2
TGTGCCAGCAGTTCAGGGGATGTATGGGGCTACACCTTC | CASSSGDVWGYTF | TRBV6-6 | . | TRBJ1-2 | .
TGCGCCAGCAGCCCTGACTCGGTTCCAAAAAACATTCAGTACTTC | CASSPDSVPKNIQYF | TRBV5-1 | . | TRBJ2-4 | .
TGTGCCAGCACCCAAACAGGGCGCGGCTCACCCCTCCACTTT | CASTQTGRGSPLHF | TRBV25-1 | . | TRBJ1-6 | .
TGTGCCAGCAGTTACTCCCGGGGCAGTGAAAAACTGTTTTTT | CASSYSRGSEKLFF | TRBV6-6 | . | TRBJ1-4 | .
TGTGCCAGCAGTTACAGCCTTGTCTACGAGCAGTACTTC | CASSYSLVYEQYF | TRBV6-6 | . | TRBJ2-7 | .
TGTGCCAGCAGCCCCGGGTGGGGTTCCACGTACGAGCAGTACTTC | CASSPGWGSTYEQYF | TRBV11-3 | . | TRBJ2-7 | .
TGTGCCAGCAGTTCCTCTAGCGGCGGAGGCGGTTCACCCCTCCACTTT | CASSSSSGGGGSPLHF | TRBV6-6 | . | TRBJ1-6 | .
TGTGCCAGCAGTAACCGGCTTACTACTAACTATGGCTACACCTTC | CASSNRLTTNYGYTF | TRBV28 | . | TRBJ1-2 | .
TGTGCCAGCAGTTTCTCACCCCCGGGCAGTAGCTCCTATAATTCACCCCTCCACTTT | CASSFSPPGSSSYNSPLHF | TRBV28 | . | TRBJ1-6 | .
TGTGCCAGTAGTATGACCGGGCGGGAGGTCGATGAGCAGTTCTTC | CASSMTGREVDEQFF | TRBV19 | . | TRBJ2-1 | TRBD2
TGTGCCAGCAGCCCCGTAGCGGGAGTCCACACAGATACGCAGTATTTT | CASSPVAGVHTDTQYF | TRBV28 | . | TRBJ2-3 | TRBD2
TGTGCCAGTAGTATACAGCGAAACTACGAGCAGTACTTC | CASSIQRNYEQYF | TRBV19 | few | TRBJ2-7 | .
TGTGCCTGCAACACAGGGCTCGGGGAGCCCCAGCATTTT | CACNTGLGEPQHF | TRBV30 | . | TRBJ1-5 | .
TGCGCCAGCAGCCTCGTGTGGACACGAGGACTAGAACAAGAGACCCAGTACTTC | CASSLVWTRGLEQETQYF | TRBV5-1 | . | TRBJ2-5 | TRBD2
TGCGCCAGCCGATCCAGACTAGCGGGATACAATGAGCAGTTCTTC | CASRSRLAGYNEQFF | TRBV4-3 | . | TRBJ2-1 | TRBD2
TGTGCCAGCAGCGCTAGCGGGACCACCAGCTCCTACGAGCAGTACTTC | CASSASGTTSSYEQYF | TRBV9 | . | TRBJ2-7 | TRBD2
TGTGCCAGCAGTACCACTTTCACCGGGGAGCTGTTTTTT | CASSTTFTGELFF | TRBV27 | . | TRBJ2-2 | .
TGCGCCAGCAGCTTGGCCGGGACGCCGAGCTACACCTTC | CASSLAGTPSYTF | TRBV5-1 | . | TRBJ1-2 | .
TGTGCCAGCAGCTTAGCTAGTCAGGCCTTCATCTCTGGGGCCAACGTCCTGACTTTC | CASSLASQAFISGANVLTF | TRBV7-8 | . | TRBJ2-6 | .
TGTGCCAGCAGCCCCAACAGTTTAGATGAAAAACTGTTTTTT | CASSPNSLDEKLFF | TRBV28 | . | TRBJ1-4 | .
TGTGCCAGCAGTGACGTCGGGACCCAGTACTTC | CASSDVGTQYF | TRBV6-1 | . | TRBJ2-5 | .
TGTGCCAGCACCACCGGGACTAGCGGGACGAATGAGCAGTTCTTC | CASTTGTSGTNEQFF | TRBV5-4 | . | TRBJ2-1 | TRBD2
TGTGCCAGTAGTATGCGCCTATTAAATGAGCAGTTCTTC | CASSMRLLNEQFF | TRBV19 | . | TRBJ2-1 | .
TGTGCCAGCAGTTCCCCCCGTTACCCAAAAGAGACCGGCCTAGGTGAAAAACTGTTTTTT | CASSSPRYPKETGLGEKLFF | TRBV28 | . | TRBJ1-4 | .
TGTGCCAGCAGTTCGAGAGATGAGCAGTTCTTC | CASSSRDEQFF | TRBV28 | . | TRBJ2-1 | .
TGTGCCAGCAGTTTATCCACTCCGGACAGATTTAACTATGGCTACACCTTC | CASSLSTPDRFNYGYTF | TRBV28 | . | TRBJ1-2 | .
TGTGCCAGCTCTCCTCTGCAGGGGCTCGAGCAGTACTTC | CASSPLQGLEQYF | TRBV18 | . | TRBJ2-7 | .
TGTGCCAGCAGCTTCACAACCGACAACAGGGCCGTAAGCTACACCTTC | CASSFTTDNRAVSYTF | TRBV7-1 | . | TRBJ1-2 | .
TGTGCCAGCAGTTGGGAGACCCAGTACTTC | CASSWETQYF | TRBV27 | once | TRBJ2-5 | .
TGTGCCAGCAGCGTTTCTAGCGGGAGCGCAGATACGCAGTATTTT | CASSVSSGSADTQYF | TRBV9 | . | TRBJ2-3 | TRBD2
TGTGCCAGTAGTATAAACGGGGGCAATCAGCCCCAGCATTTT | CASSINGGNQPQHF | TRBV19 | . | TRBJ1-5 | .
TGTGCCAGCAGTTTATCGAGGACACCACAAGAGACCCAGTACTTC | CASSLSRTPQETQYF | TRBV27 | . | TRBJ2-5 | .
TGTGCCAGCGGACGACAGAGAACTAATGAAAAACTGTTTTTT | CASGRQRTNEKLFF | TRBV28 | . | TRBJ1-4 | .
TGTGCCAGCAGCTTAGATCAAGTCGGGACGACCTTC | CASSLDQVGTTF | TRBV7-9 | few | TRBJ1-2 | .
TGTGCCAGTAGTAGGGGAGCCACAGATACGCAGTATTTT | CASSRGATDTQYF | TRBV19 | . | TRBJ2-3 | .
TGCAGCTCTGCACAGGGGGCGAACACTGAAGCTTTCTTT | CSSAQGANTEAFF | TRBV29-1 | . | TRBJ1-1 | TRBD1
TGTGCCAGCAGTTACTCCCGGAGCAATCAGCCCCAGCATTTT | CASSYSRSNQPQHF | TRBV6-5 | . | TRBJ1-5 | .
TGCGCCAGCAGTCTGAGGACACCGAACACTGAAGCTTTCTTT | CASSLRTPNTEAFF | TRBV23-1 | few | TRBJ1-1 | .
TGTGCCAGCAGCTTAAGTATGGCGGGGATCCATAATTCACCCCTCCACTTT | CASSLSMAGIHNSPLHF | TRBV7-2 | . | TRBJ1-6 | .
TGCGCCAGCAGCCAAGATGGTACTAGCCACAATGAGCAGTTCTTC | CASSQDGTSHNEQFF | TRBV4-3 | once | TRBJ2-1 | .
TGTGCCAGCAGAGATACAGGGAGCTCTGGAAACACCATATATTTT | CASRDTGSSGNTIYF | TRBV6-1 | . | TRBJ1-3 | .
TGTGCCAGCAGCCCCTTCATGACTGAAGCTTTCTTT | CASSPFMTEAFF | TRBV7-2 | . | TRBJ1-1 | .
TGTGCCAGCTCAGAACAGACTAGCGGGAGCTCCTACGAGCAGTACTTC | CASSEQTSGSSYEQYF | TRBV18 | . | TRBJ2-7 | TRBD2
TGTGCCAGCCGTCTATCGGGGAACAATGAGCAGTTCTTC | CASRLSGNNEQFF | TRBV11-2 | . | TRBJ2-1 | .
TGTGCCAGCAGCTTCACAACCGACAACAGGGCCGTAAGCTACACCTTC | CASSFTTDNRAVSYTF | TRBV7-9 | . | TRBJ1-2 | .
TGTGCCAGCAGTTATTACCGGGACAGGGGCGGTTCGGGCAAAAACATTCAGTACTTC | CASSYYRDRGGSGKNIQYF | TRBV6-9 | . | TRBJ2-4 | TRBD1
TGCGCCAGCGGCCCCCCGTCGGGCGGATATAGCAATCAGCCCCAGCATTTT | CASGPPSGGYSNQPQHF | TRBV4-1 | . | TRBJ1-5 | .